Listed below are T cell receptor beta chains from one sample, sequenced in a study of blood T cells in healthy people across ages. TCRdb independently ran MiXCR on the 5' RACE reads; one entry per CDR3 protein. The data hold about 1.6 million distinct CDR3 sequences, with 34% observed a single time. Sequenced: blood. These receptors all stem from a woman in her twenties or thirties in good health. The CDR3 runs from the conserved cysteine through the conserved F or W. A D gene is named only where the DNA matches it firmly. Clone size, where shown, is once, few, many, or a class for clones that have expanded.

v_gene	len	d_gene	abundance	CDR3aa
TRBV6-1	16	-	-	CASSEARTILGETQYF
TRBV20-1	12	-	few	CSATGRDDGYTF
TRBV30	15	-	-	CAWSAGTRLNSPLHF
TRBV29-1	12	-	-	CSVARGNTEACF
TRBV7-2	12	-	few	CASSPGLGEAFF
TRBV20-1	15	-	-	CSAREGVMSPYEQYF
TRBV5-8	14	-	-	CASSPGQRAYGYTF
TRBV7-2	13	-	once	CASSRRLAYEQYF
TRBV27	16	-	-	CASSLYSDWGPYEQYF
TRBV20-1	14	TRBD1	once	CSASRGHLNNEQFF
TRBV28	13	-	-	CASSLQLSYGYTF
TRBV2	14	-	-	CASIREPNTGELFF
TRBV24-1	13	-	-	CATSGTPYNEQFF
TRBV12-3/TRBV12-4	17	TRBD1	-	CASSFDGGQGIHSPLHF
TRBV27	15	-	-	CASSPDAWVYYGYTF
TRBV6-5	13	-	-	CATAQGRDYEQYF
TRBV10-3	16	-	-	CAISDRWGKGANVRTF
TRBV20-1	14	-	few	CSARGLPGSYEQYF
TRBV20-1	13	-	-	CSAFGASSYEQYF
TRBV5-5	18	TRBD1	few	CASRYEIRTGLLRETQYF
TRBV9	16	-	once	CASSGGLRDTIYGYTF
TRBV28	12	-	few	CASRSGGYGYTF
TRBV29-1	15	-	many	CSVEDGHLHSYEQYF
TRBV6-1	15	TRBD1	-	CASSIPHRDSYGYTF
TRBV9	15	-	-	CASSVESGTGYEQYF
TRBV12-3/TRBV12-4	14	-	-	CASTAALGVRELFF
TRBV7-3	15	TRBD1	few	CASSRDRVGNTEAFF
TRBV28	11	-	-	CASSFRFEAFF
TRBV20-1	15	TRBD1	-	CSAPRRDRGTDTQYF
TRBV3-1	12	-	-	CASSQFSETQYF
TRBV12-3/TRBV12-4	13	-	-	CASSLTGWTPLHF
TRBV7-2	12	-	-	CASRGATYEQYF
TRBV10-1	15	-	-	CASSDGQRSTDTQYF
TRBV4-1	15	TRBD2	few	CASSQRGLASETQYF
TRBV11-2	15	-	few	CASSLDSSLTETQYF
TRBV28	15	-	few	CASTAPGPLTYEQYF
TRBV7-9	14	-	-	CASSLSSQIYEQYF
TRBV10-3	13	TRBD1	-	CAARQGGNEKLFF
TRBV7-9	12	-	many	CASSFRGYEQYF
TRBV4-1	14	-	few	CASSRGRGFETQYF
TRBV7-8	15	-	-	CAGSLDATSEETQYF
TRBV20-1	13	-	many	CSAPLYRSREQFF